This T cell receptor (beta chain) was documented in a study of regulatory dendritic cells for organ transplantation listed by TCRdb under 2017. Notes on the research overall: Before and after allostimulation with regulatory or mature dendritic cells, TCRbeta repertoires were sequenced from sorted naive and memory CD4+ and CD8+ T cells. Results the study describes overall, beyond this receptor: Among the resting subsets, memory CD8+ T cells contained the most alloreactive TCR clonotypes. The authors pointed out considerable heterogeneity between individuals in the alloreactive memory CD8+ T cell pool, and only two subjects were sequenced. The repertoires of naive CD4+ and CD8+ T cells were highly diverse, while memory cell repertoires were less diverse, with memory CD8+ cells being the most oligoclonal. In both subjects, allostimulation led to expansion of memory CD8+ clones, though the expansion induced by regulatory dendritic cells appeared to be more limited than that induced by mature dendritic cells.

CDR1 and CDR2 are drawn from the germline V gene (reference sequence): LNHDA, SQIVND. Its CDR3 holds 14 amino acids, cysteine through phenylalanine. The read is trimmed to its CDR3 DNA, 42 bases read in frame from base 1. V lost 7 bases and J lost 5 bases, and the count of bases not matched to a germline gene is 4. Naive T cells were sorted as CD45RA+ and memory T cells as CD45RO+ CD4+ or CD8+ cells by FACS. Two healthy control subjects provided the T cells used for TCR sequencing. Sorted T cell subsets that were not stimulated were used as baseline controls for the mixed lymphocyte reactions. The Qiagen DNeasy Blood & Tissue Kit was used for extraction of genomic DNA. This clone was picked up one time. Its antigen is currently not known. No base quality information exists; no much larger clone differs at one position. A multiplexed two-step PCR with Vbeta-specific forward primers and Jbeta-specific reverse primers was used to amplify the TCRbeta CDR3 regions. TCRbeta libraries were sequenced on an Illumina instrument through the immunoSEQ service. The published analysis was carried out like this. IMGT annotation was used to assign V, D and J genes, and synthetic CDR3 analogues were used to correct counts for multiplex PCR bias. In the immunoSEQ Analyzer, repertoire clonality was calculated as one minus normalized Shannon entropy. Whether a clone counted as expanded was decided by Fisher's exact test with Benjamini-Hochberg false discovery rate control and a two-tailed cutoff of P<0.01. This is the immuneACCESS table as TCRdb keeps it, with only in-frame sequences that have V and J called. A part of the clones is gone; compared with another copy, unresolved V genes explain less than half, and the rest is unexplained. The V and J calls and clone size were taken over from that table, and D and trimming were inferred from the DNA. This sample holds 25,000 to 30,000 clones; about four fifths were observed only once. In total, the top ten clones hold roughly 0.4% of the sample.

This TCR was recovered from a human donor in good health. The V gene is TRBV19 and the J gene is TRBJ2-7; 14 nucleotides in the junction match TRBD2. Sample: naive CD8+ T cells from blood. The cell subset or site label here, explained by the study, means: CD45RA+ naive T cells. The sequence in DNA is TGTGCCAGTAATACGGGACTAGCGGGGGACGAGCAGTACTTC. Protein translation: CASNTGLAGDEQYF. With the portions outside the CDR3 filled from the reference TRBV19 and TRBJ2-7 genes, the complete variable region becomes DGGITQSPKYLFRKEGQNVTLSCEQNLNHDAMYWYRQDPGQGLRLIYYSQIVNDFQKGDIAEGYSVSREKKESFPLTVTSAQKNPTAFYLCASNTGLAGDEQYFGPGTRLTVT.